This paragraph reports one T cell receptor beta chain. This clone came up a few times. What antigen it recognizes has not been identified. No much larger clone is present one base from it, and per-base qualities are unavailable. Reading the germline V gene gives CDR1 SGHVS and CDR2 FNYEAQ. Including the terminal cysteine and phenylalanine, the CDR3 comprises 16 residues. Solely the CDR3 DNA is kept, with 48 bases framed from the first base. Unmatched junction bases come to 6, with V trimmed by 5 bases and J by 5 bases. The source of the sample is a study of cytomegalovirus exposure and HLA in healthy donors (dated by TCRdb to 2015 to 2018). For the wider study: In an earlier analysis of under 750 of the donors, under 300 Gb of sequence data and just under 120 million unique TCR beta sequences from about 190 million T cells were reported. Among the roughly 390 genotyped donors, about 85% belonged to the genetic ancestry cluster associated with self-reported Caucasian donors. The study was designed to test whether signatures of past pathogen exposure could be identified by cataloging public T cell receptors. Among several hundred genotyped donors of the cohort, an average of around 220,000 unique TCR beta nucleotide sequences was sequenced per donor, of which 15% to 20% were non-productive. An earlier analysis of approximately 640 of the donors applied high-throughput TCR beta sequencing to assess whether each TCR beta V gene segment acted as functional or pseudogenic. An early release covering roughly 640 HLA-typed donors comprised 300 to 350 gigabases of sequencing data and 85 million or so unique TCR sequences. In the later analysis, no new phenotypic data were used to find candidate immune exposures; instead, reliance was placed on TCR beta sequences and their occurrence across donors. HLA typing included class I and class II loci at four-digit resolution. To predict cytomegalovirus infection status, the study combined high-throughput TCR immunosequencing, statistical association of individual TCRs with disease status, and machine learning. All discovery cohort repertoires had been generated using a single sequencing platform. Because of strong linkage in the cohort, roughly five DR-DQ haplotypes were treated as single units for association and clustering. Typing coverage varied by locus: about 629-630 donors for A, B, C, DRB1 and DQB1; roughly 510 for DQA1; 600 to 610 for DPA1; approximately 490 for DPB1. The T cell repertoires of 666 subjects were profiled by immunosequencing and related to cytomegalovirus serostatus. In a later genetic analysis, genome-wide SNP genotypes for about 55% of the roughly 700 donors were used, and that subset was treated as a discovery cohort. Besides the first cohort of roughly 700 subjects, a separate validation cohort made up of some 110 different subjects was used. Donor age, sex, ethnicity and CMV serostatus were collected together with the repertoire data. In a later analysis, previously published TCR beta repertoires from several hundred donors were re-analyzed and high-resolution HLA genotyping was added so that TCR occurrence patterns could be studied.

In total, more than 500 healthy bone marrow donors made up the cohort. All cohort members were sampled while nominally healthy, although unrecorded immune exposures were likely present. The donor was CMV seropositive and was included in the group of 250 to 300 seropositive cohort members. A peripheral blood sample was provided by each donor, and peripheral blood mononuclear cells were used for TCR beta sequencing. The Qiagen DNeasy Blood Extraction Kit was used to extract genomic DNA from the blood cell samples. The investigation overall reported the following: Across donors, most TCR sequences were observed very rarely, whereas some public TCRs were present in many individuals. A further reported finding was that TCR beta sequences accurately predicted the HLA-A and HLA-B alleles for most subjects in the first cohort. Assigning TCR associations to individual alleles was difficult when HLA alleles, especially DR and DQ, strongly co-occurred. Because counts were too low, more than 15 rarely observed V segments, including chromosome 9 orphons, were left out of the earlier analysis of 500 to 650 of the donors. In vitro tests confirmed that a few of the cytomegalovirus-associated TCR beta chains recognize cytomegalovirus antigens. Sequencing depth was assumed to be roughly uniform across donors in the presence/absence analyses, though that assumption may not hold. In this cohort, only TCR beta chains were sequenced, and detectable features were limited by the absence of alpha or paired-chain data. A later genetic analysis reported fewer N-insertions in productive TCRs among donors in an Asian-associated ancestry cluster than the approximately 700-donor mean. A cluster of highly shared sequence variants was judged likely to be a technical artifact of the sequencing pipeline. Compared with equally common non-associated chains, HLA-associated TCR beta chains in a later analysis were more clonally expanded and had lower generation probabilities. A later analysis reported that several top co-occurrence clusters appeared linked to parvovirus B19, influenza, CMV and Epstein-Barr virus. An association between a missense DCLRE1C variant and V-gene and J-gene trimming of TCR beta chains was found in a later genetic analysis and replicated in an independent cohort. Linkage disequilibrium might explain the correlated functional status among segregating V segments, but an unknown experimental factor could not be excluded. The only immune exposure information available for the cohort was CMV serostatus. According to the authors, the approach could potentially be generalized to other disease states and immunological phenotypes. The study listed 150 to 200 TCR beta chains as associated with cytomegalovirus. In an earlier analysis of approximately 590 of the donors, most TCR beta V segments appeared in productive rearrangements about 87% or about 30% of the time, broadly matching IMGT annotations. The classifier was reported to diagnose cytomegalovirus status with high specificity and sensitivity in both the original and validation cohorts. In a later analysis, some 18,000 TCR beta sequences were associated with specific HLA alleles at a false discovery rate of 0.05. HLA typing was unavailable for some donors at each locus, so association tests used only the typed subset. According to a later analysis, most CMV-associated TCR beta chains appeared to be HLA-restricted, and the HLA associations seemed to be driven largely by CMV exposure. In a later analysis, the rate of TCR association differed among HLA loci, with DRB1 alleles having the most associated TCRs and HLA-C alleles having the fewest. Some IMGT-functional V segments, including TRBV6-2 and TRBV6-3, could not be told apart with the 87-base-pair reads, so those segments were excluded.

Library generation was performed with the immunoSEQ multiplex PCR assay. For the multiplex PCR, a mixture combining 60 forward primers for TCR Vbeta segments and 13 reverse primers for TCR Jbeta segments was used. A multiplex PCR assay on genomic DNA amplified the CDR3 region of rearranged TCR beta genes. On the Illumina HiSeq System, the amplified TCR beta libraries were sequenced as 87-base-pair reads. Per the authors' processing: A later analysis tallied 75 million to 95 million unique TCR beta chains across the 550 to 850 repertoires, and approximately 12 million of those chains were shared by two or more donors. Raw reads were error-corrected and collapsed into unique sequences by a nearest-neighbor algorithm in which closely related sequences were merged to remove PCR and sequencing errors. CDR3 sequences were aligned to IMGT reference sequences to assign V, D and J gene segments. For a sequence to be retained, a match of at least six nucleotides was required to both a V gene segment and a J gene segment. Rearrangements were called productive when the CDR3 lacked stop codons and stayed in frame with V and J; all others were non-productive. CDR3 was defined by IMGT convention, running from the second conserved V-encoded cysteine to the conserved J-encoded phenylalanine. In an earlier analysis of roughly 580 of the donors, sequences lacking an unambiguous match to a single V gene segment were excluded. In an earlier analysis of a few hundred of the donors, V segments were called functional above 56.7% productive rearrangements and were called segregating when the between-donor standard deviation exceeded 5%. To diagnose cytomegalovirus status from the catalog of TCR beta chain sequences, a statistical classification framework was built. In a later analysis, TCR nucleotide sequences were compared against IMGT/GENE-DB human TR gene sequences so that V and J genes could be assigned. In a later analysis, CDR3 sequences and most-parsimonious VDJ recombination scenarios were assigned using the TCRdist pipeline. In a later analysis, each TCR beta chain was defined by its CDR3 amino acid sequence together with its V-gene family, and reads lacking a unique V-gene family were excluded. To address suspected cross-contamination and a sequencing artifact, a later analysis removed over 500 highly shared, low-generation-probability nucleotide sequences. In a later analysis, a clonal expansion index was calculated for each public chain from normalized within-repertoire ranks of inferred template counts. In a later analysis, generation probabilities were computed with a VDJ recombination model fitted to out-of-frame rearrangements, and the resulting probabilities were checked against IGoR. In a later analysis, TCR-TCR, TCR-HLA and TCR-CMV co-occurrence was scored with hypergeometric tests, and a repertoire-size bias correction was applied to TCR pairs. To estimate false discovery rates, a later analysis permuted the HLA or CMV assignments 20 times. In a later analysis, co-occurring TCRs were grouped using DBSCAN, with TCRdist sequence similarity added in when clustering inside HLA-allele-positive subsets. Repertoires with fewer than 30,000 or more than 120,000 public chains were left out of co-occurrence clustering, as were about five repertoires with anomalous nucleotide sharing. Held by TCRdb, this immuneACCESS table contains in-frame sequences only and omits some clones. Under half of the omission traces to an unresolved V gene where checked; the cause of the rest is unknown. V, J and clone size are those of that table, while D and trimming were read from the DNA. This sample has around 300,000 clones in its table, and 84% of those were observed once. The top ten clones comprise roughly 2% of the sample.

The sequenced material came from PBMCs. The chain joins TRBV7-6 to TRBJ2-5; TRBD2 matches 15 bases in the middle. The source of this sequence is a woman aged 40 to 50 in good health and CMV-seropositive. The DNA sequence follows: TGTGCCAGCAGCATGGGACTAGCGGGAGGAGGGGAGACCCAGTACTTC. The resulting protein is CASSMGLAGGGETQYF.